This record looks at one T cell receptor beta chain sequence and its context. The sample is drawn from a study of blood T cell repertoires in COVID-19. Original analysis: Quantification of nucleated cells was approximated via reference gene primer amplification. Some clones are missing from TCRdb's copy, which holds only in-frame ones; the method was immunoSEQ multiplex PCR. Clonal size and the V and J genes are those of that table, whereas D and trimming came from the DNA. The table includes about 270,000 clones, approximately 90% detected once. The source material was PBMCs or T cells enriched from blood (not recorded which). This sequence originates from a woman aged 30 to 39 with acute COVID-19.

The CDR3 is CSHPGTSANEQFF. The CDR3 bases are TGCAGCCACCCAGGGACTAGCGCGAATGAGCAGTTCTTC. The chain couples TRBV29-1 to TRBJ2-1; 10 bases are shared with TRBD2. Per the germline V gene, CDR1 is SQVTM and CDR2 is ANQGSEA. Germline trimming cut 8 bases from V and 7 bases from J; bases unmatched to any gene: 8. The length of the CDR3 is 13 residues.